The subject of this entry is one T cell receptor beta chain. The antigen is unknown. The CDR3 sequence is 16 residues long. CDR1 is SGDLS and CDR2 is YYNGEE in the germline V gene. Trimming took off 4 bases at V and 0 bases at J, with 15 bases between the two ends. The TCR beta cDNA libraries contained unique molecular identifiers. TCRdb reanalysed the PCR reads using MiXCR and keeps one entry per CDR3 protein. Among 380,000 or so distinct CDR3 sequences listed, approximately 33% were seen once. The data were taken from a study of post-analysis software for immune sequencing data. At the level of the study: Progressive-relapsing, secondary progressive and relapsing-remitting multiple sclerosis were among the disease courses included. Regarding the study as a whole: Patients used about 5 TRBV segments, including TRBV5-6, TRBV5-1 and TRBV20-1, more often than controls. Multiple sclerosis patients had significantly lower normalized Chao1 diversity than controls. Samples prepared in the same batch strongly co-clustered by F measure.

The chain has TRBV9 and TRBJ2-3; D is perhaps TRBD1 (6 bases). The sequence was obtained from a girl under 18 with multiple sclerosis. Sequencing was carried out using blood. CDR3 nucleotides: TGTGCCAGCAGCCCAGGGGACGGGTTCAGCACAGATACGCAGTATTTT. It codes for CASSPGDGFSTDTQYF. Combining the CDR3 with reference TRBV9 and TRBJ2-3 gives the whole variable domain DSGVTQTPKHLITATGQRVTLRCSPRSGDLSVYWYQQSLDQGLQFLIQYYNGEERAKGNILERFSAQQFPDLHSELNLSSLELGDSALYFCASSPGDGFSTDTQYFGPGTRLTVL.